A single sample gave rise to the 11 T cell receptor beta chains below, sequenced in a study of a mutant IDH1 vaccine in newly diagnosed glioma. Time point indicated: week 11, during vaccination. In the vaccine, a single dose held 300 ug of the mutant IDH1 20-mer peptide, along with topical imiquimod. Here immunoSEQ multiplex PCR was the method, and the copy in TCRdb shows in-frame clones only, minus some. The profile shows some 59,000 clones, approximately 89% of them singletons. Their antigens are not known. The sample here was PBMCs, taken from a glioma patient whose treatment included an IDH1 peptide vaccine. The receptors here all came from a man aged 35-49 years with glioma.

The chain joins TRBV29-1 to TRBJ1-5; tentatively, D is TRBD1 (5 bases). Trimming stripped 6 bases from V and 6 bases from J, with 18 bases between. CDR1 SQVTM and CDR2 ANQGSEA come from the germline V gene. The CDR3 sequence is 14 residues long. The CDR3 sequence: CSVATGGRGQPQHF. The CDR3, as DNA: TGCAGCGTGGCTACTGGGGGTCGAGGTCAGCCCCAGCATTTT.

In its sample, this clone was seen once. This chain joins TRBV2 and TRBJ1-1; D ambiguous. The CDR3 is 12 residues long. V lost 6 bases and J 5 bases, leaving 10 bases between the germline ends. The germline V gene has CDR1 SNHLY and CDR2 FYNNEI. The chain's CDR3 is CASRGVRTEAFF. Written as DNA, the CDR3 is TGTGCCAGCAGAGGCGTGAGGACTGAAGCTTTCTTT. The full variable domain, completed using reference TRBV2 and TRBJ1-1, is EPEVTQTPSHQVTQMGQEVILRCVPISNHLYFYWYRQILGQKVEFLVSFYNNEISEKSEIFDDQFSVERPDGSNFTLKIRSTKLEDSAMYFCASRGVRTEAFFGQGTRLTVV.

V gene TRBV7-9 combines with J gene TRBJ1-1; D is ambiguous. This CDR3 region has 13 residues. Trimming left V 5 bases short and J 3 bases short, with 10 bases between. Germline loops: CDR1 SEHNR, CDR2 FQNEAQ (reference sequence). The CDR3 is CASSTVRDTEAFF. Here the CDR3 DNA reads TGTGCCAGCAGCACCGTGAGGGACACTGAAGCTTTCTTT.

The chain has TRBV28 and TRBJ2-1; 8 bases fit TRBD1. This CDR3 comprises 16 residues. V was pared by 4 bases and J by 3 bases, with 8 bases of the junction left unmatched. Per germline, CDR1 MDHEN and CDR2 SYDVKM. Written as DNA, the CDR3 is TGTGCCAGCAGTTCTGTGACGGGGACAGGCTACAATGAGCAGTTCTTC. Translation gives CASSSVTGTGYNEQFF. Combining the CDR3 with reference TRBV28 and TRBJ2-1 gives the whole variable domain DVKVTQSSRYLVKRTGEKVFLECVQDMDHENMFWYRQDPGLGLRLIYFSYDVKMKEKGDIPEGYSVSREKKERFSLILESASTNQTSMYLCASSSVTGTGYNEQFFGPGTRLTVL.

This rearrangement joins TRBV6-6 to TRBJ2-2; possibly TRBD2 for D (5 bases). Trimming cost V 7 bases and J 5 bases, with 11 bases left between them. This CDR3 contains 13 residues. The germline gives CDR1 MNHNY, CDR2 SVGAGI (reference sequence). The CDR3 loop reads CASNGLITGELFF. The DNA of the CDR3 is TGTGCCAGCAATGGACTTATAACCGGGGAGCTGTTTTTT.

The chain joins TRBV10-3 to TRBJ1-1; 7 bases match TRBD1. V was clipped by 2 bases and J by 2 bases; unmatched bases: 11. CDR3 length equals 17 residues. Germline CDR1 reads ENHRY; CDR2 reads SYGVKD. CDR3 DNA sequence: TGTGCCATCAGTGAGGTCGGAGACAGGGTCCTTAACACTGAAGCTTTCTTT. As protein: CAISEVGDRVLNTEAFF.

The chain couples TRBV2 to TRBJ1-3; possible D gene TRBD1, 6 bases. Germline V gene data show CDR1 as SNHLY and CDR2 as FYNNEI. The CDR3 has 19 amino acids. V gave up 5 bases and J gave up 2 bases, with 25 bases separating them. In nucleotides, the CDR3 is TGTGCCAGCAGTCCACTTTTCCTTGGGACATCTCGCACTGGAAACACCATATATTTT. This translates into CASSPLFLGTSRTGNTIYF.

The chain recombines TRBV6-1 with TRBJ1-1, with D hard to call. Trimming cost V 4 bases and J 0 bases, with 9 bases left between them. The CDR3 is made up of 14 amino acids. Germline V CDR1 and CDR2: MNHNS, SASEGT. In DNA, the CDR3 is TGTGCCAGCAGTGTAGACAAATTGAACACTGAAGCTTTCTTT. It codes for CASSVDKLNTEAFF.

This clone has just one count. J is TRBJ1-6 and V is TRBV27; D gene ambiguous. The V gene lost 4 bases and the J gene lost 4 bases, with 5 bases spanning the gap. This CDR3 region has 13 residues. The V gene's germline CDR1 is MNHEY and CDR2 SMNVEV (reference sequence). The DNA of the CDR3 is TGTGCCAGCAGTTACAAATATAATTCACCCCTCCACTTT. Translating gives CASSYKYNSPLHF.

The chain links TRBV27 to TRBJ2-1; D gene unclear. The V end was cut by 6 bases, the J end by 5 bases, with 20 bases between. The CDR3 contains 16 residues. Germline loops: CDR1 MNHEY, CDR2 SMNVEV (reference sequence). CDR3 DNA sequence: TGTGCCAGCAGATTAGTTTGGATGGCAGGAGACAATGAGCAGTTCTTC. Translating gives CASRLVWMAGDNEQFF.

This clone was recorded a few times. The chain combines TRBV5-4 with TRBJ1-1, with D uncertain. CDR3 length equals 11 residues. Germline V gene sequence: CDR1 SGHNT, CDR2 YYREEE (reference sequence). Trimming pared 4 bases from V and 6 bases from J, leaving 7 bases between. The CDR3 DNA is TGTGCCAGCAGCAAAGGACCTGAAGCTTTCTTT. Encoded protein: CASSKGPEAFF.